Below are 11 T cell receptor beta chains sequenced from a single sample in a study of prognosis after radiotherapy for stage I lung cancer. Two-round multiplex PCR amplified TCR beta CDR3 from genomic DNA. The first round of PCR was done with primers that matched each TRBV and TRBJ gene. One entry per CDR3 protein, called by TCRdb with MiXCR from the multiplex PCR reads. The sample carries some 34,000 distinct CDR3 sequences, about 34% recorded once. Sequenced material: PBMCs, taken before or after stereotactic body radiation therapy (not recorded which). The receptors were sampled from a donor over 45 with non-small cell lung cancer.

This clonotype was counted at least ten times. The V call is TRBV9, the J call TRBJ2-7; the match to TRBD1 covers 11 bases. Germline V gives CDR1 SGDLS, CDR2 YYNGEE. The CDR3 runs 15 residues. V dropped 4 bases and J dropped 4; count of bases not matched to a gene: 7. The CDR3 loop is CASSPGTGGVYEQYF. The CDR3 DNA sequence: TGTGCCAGCAGCCCAGGGACAGGGGGTGTTTACGAGCAGTACTTC.

This clonotype was detected ten times or more. CDR3 protein: CASSVGGGRETQYF. The CDR3 nucleotides read TGTGCCAGCAGCGTAGGCGGAGGGCGGGAGACCCAGTACTTC. The chain joins TRBV9 to TRBJ2-5, with D possibly being TRBD2 (6 bases). Per germline, CDR1 SGDLS and CDR2 YYNGEE. The germline V and J ends were trimmed by 0 bases and 5 bases, with 11 bases remaining between them. CDR3 length: 14 amino acids.

This clonotype has at least ten counts. This chain joins TRBV14 and TRBJ2-6; D gene ambiguous. The length of the CDR3 is 17 residues. CDR1 SGHDN and CDR2 FVKESK come from the germline V gene. With 1 base removed from V and 4 bases from J, the gap between germline ends came to 14 bases. In nucleotides, the CDR3 is TGTGCCAGCAGCCAAGTTTTAGGATCTAGGGGGGCCAACGTCCTGACTTTC. It yields the protein CASSQVLGSRGANVLTF.

This clonotype has a count of ten or more. The CDR3 is CASSRRLANTGELFF. CDR3 in DNA: TGTGCCAGCAGTCGACGACTAGCCAACACCGGGGAGCTGTTTTTT. The chain joins TRBV27 to TRBJ2-2, with 7 positions matching TRBD2. Trimming at V came to 5 bases and at J to 2 bases, leaving 5 bases not matched to a gene. Germline V gene data show CDR1 as MNHEY and CDR2 as SMNVEV (reference sequence). The CDR3 has 15 residues.

In the case of this clonotype: An end of the junction does not agree with germline; a read error may underlie this. The chain joins TRBV30 to TRBJ2-2; TRBD1 might be the D (6 bases). This CDR3 contains 15 residues. Germline V gives CDR1 GTSNPN, CDR2 SVGIG (reference sequence). CDR3 loop: CAWSVPSGVTGELFF. DNA of the CDR3: TGTGCCTGGAGTGTTCCGTCAGGGGTCACCGGTGAGCTGTTTTTT.

Concerning this clonotype: With only one base between it and a far larger clone, this is likely a read error. V gene TRBV6-5 combines with J gene TRBJ1-6, with no clear D. The CDR3 runs to 12 residues. Germline lookup yields CDR1 MNHEY and CDR2 SVGAGI. CDR3 region: CATGNYNSPLQF. The CDR3 DNA reads TGTGCAACCGGGAATTATAATTCACCCCTCCAATTT.

This clonotype was counted many times. One base away lies a much larger clone, so this may be a sequencing read error. V is TRBV12-3 or TRBV12-4 and J is TRBJ2-3, with TRBD1 identical over 7 bases. The CDR3 has 16 amino acids. In nucleotides, the CDR3 is TGTGCCAGCAGTTTAGTGAGAAGGGGGCATGGAGATACGCGGTATTTT. This codes for CASSLVRRGHGDTRYF.

This clonotype appeared many times. J is TRBJ1-2 and V is TRBV30; D remains ambiguous. V was trimmed by 3 bases and J by 8 bases, leaving 10 bases between them. CDR1 is GTSNPN and CDR2 is SVGIG in the germline V gene (reference sequence). This CDR3 spans 11 amino acids. The CDR3 loop reads CAWRSAGGYTF. CDR3 DNA sequence: TGTGCCTGGAGAAGCGCTGGGGGCTACACCTTC.

On this clonotype itself: A far larger clone is one nucleotide away, so this likely arose from a read error. V and J are TRBV6-9 and TRBJ2-1; D ambiguous. TRBJ2-5 explains the end of the DNA better; the J call may be wrong. The CDR3 has 15 residues. CDR1 is MNHGY, CDR2 SVAAGI, per germline. The CDR3 DNA reads as TGTGCCAGCAGTTACTCCTCATCCATCCAAGAGACCCAGTACTTC. The encoded protein is CASSYSSSIQETQYF.

Judged by abundance, this clonotype is medium-sized. The rearrangement joins TRBV27 to TRBJ2-7, with TRBD1 matching over 11 bases. Trimming cost V 2 bases and J 2 bases; bases outside gene matches: 2. CDR3 length: 15 residues. CDR1 MNHEY and CDR2 SMNVEV come from the germline V gene (reference sequence). The CDR3 DNA reads as TGTGCCAGCAGTTTACAGGGACAGGGGGCCTACGAGCAGTACTTC. Its protein product is CASSLQGQGAYEQYF.

The table lists this clonotype with many counts. The chain carries TRBV19 and TRBJ1-6, with D maybe TRBD1 (5 bases). Germline V gives CDR1 LNHDA, CDR2 SQIVND (reference sequence). Deletions cut 5 bases from V and 7 bases from J, with 15 bases between. The CDR3 contains 15 residues. CDR3 sequence reads: CASSAGTARNSPLHF. In nucleotides, the CDR3 is TGTGCCAGTAGTGCCGGGACCGCAAGGAATTCACCCCTCCACTTT. The entire variable domain, with the rest obtained from reference TRBV19 and TRBJ1-6, is as follows: DGGITQSPKYLFRKEGQNVTLSCEQNLNHDAMYWYRQDPGQGLRLIYYSQIVNDFQKGDIAEGYSVSREKKESFPLTVTSAQKNPTAFYLCASSAGTARNSPLHFGNGTRLTVT.